Presented here are 10 T cell receptor beta chains from one specimen sequenced in a study of CD8 T cells in ankylosing spondylitis. Study findings and constraints: Seemingly characteristic of ankylosing spondylitis blood was a TCR beta motif consisting of roughly 8 highly homologous variants.

No antigen is known for these receptors. TCRdb re-called the 5' RACE reads with MiXCR, one entry per CDR3 protein. The data hold a few hundred thousand distinct CDR3 sequences, with approximately 12% observed a single time. The sample taken for sequencing was blood, either unsorted or a sorted T cell fraction (not recorded which). These receptors came from a male donor with ankylosing spondylitis.

This clonotype turned up a few times. This chain uses TRBV11-2 with TRBJ1-2, with 9 bases matching TRBD1. V gave up 3 bases and J gave up 5 bases; unmatched junction bases: 1. The CDR3 totals 13 residues. CDR1 is SGHAT and CDR2 is FQNNGV in the germline V gene. The CDR3, as DNA: TGTGCCAGCAGCTTCGACAGGGGGTATGGCTACACCTTC. Encoded protein: CASSFDRGYGYTF. Drawing the rest from reference TRBV11-2 and TRBJ1-2, the complete variable domain is EAGVAQSPRYKIIEKRQSVAFWCNPISGHATLYWYQQILGQGPKLLIQFQNNGVVDDSQLPKDRFSAERLKGVDSTLKIQPAKLEDSAVYLCASSFDRGYGYTFGSGTRLTVV.

The gene calls are TRBV30 and TRBJ2-2; TRBD2 is a possible D gene (6 bases). CDR1 and CDR2 (germline): GTSNPN, SVGIG (reference sequence). This CDR3 comprises 13 residues. With 4 bases removed from V and 11 bases from J, the gap between germline ends came to 17 bases. This CDR3 is CAWNPGVPQELFF. The CDR3 DNA is TGTGCCTGGAACCCGGGAGTCCCACAAGAGCTGTTTTTT.

This sequence joins TRBV5-1 and TRBJ2-5; D perhaps matches TRBD1 (5 bases). V shed 2 bases and J shed 3 bases, with 11 bases lying between them. Looked up from germline, CDR1 is SGHRS and CDR2 is YFSETQ. The CDR3 runs to 14 residues. The CDR3 spells CASSFGQTKETQYF. The CDR3 DNA sequence: TGCGCCAGCAGCTTCGGACAAACTAAAGAGACCCAGTACTTC.

This chain links TRBV20-1 with TRBJ1-5; 8 nucleotides agree with TRBD1. With 6 bases clipped from V and 2 bases from J, the junction kept 9 bases outside the gene matches. This CDR3 has 15 residues. Germline V gives CDR1 DFQATT, CDR2 SNEGSKA (reference sequence). The CDR3 DNA follows: TGCAGTGCAGGGGGTACAGGGGGAGGCAATCAGCCCCAGCATTTT. It is translated as CSAGGTGGGNQPQHF.

This clonotype was found many times. The chain is built from TRBV24-1 and TRBJ2-5; D unclear. Deletions cut 1 base from V and 2 bases from J, with 7 bases between. CDR1 and CDR2 (germline): KGHDR, SFDVKD. The CDR3 spans 14 residues. CDR3 DNA sequence: TGTGCCACCAGTGATTTCTCCCCGCAAGAGACCCAGTACTTC. Translating it yields CATSDFSPQETQYF.

The genes are TRBV18 and TRBJ1-1; weak D call: TRBD1 (5 bases). This CDR3 spans 15 amino acids. V lost 3 bases to trimming and J lost 1 base, with 12 bases between them. The V gene's germline CDR1 is KGHSH and CDR2 LQKENI. The CDR3 reads CASSPAGGRNTEAFF. The DNA of the CDR3 is TGTGCCAGCTCACCGGCCGGGGGGAGGAACACTGAAGCTTTCTTT.

This chain connects TRBV3-1 to TRBJ2-3; TRBD2 agrees at 9 bases. The CDR3 consists of 19 residues. V trimming: 0 bases; J trimming: 2 bases; junction bases outside the gene matches: 12. Looked up from germline, CDR1 is LGHDT and CDR2 is YNNKEL (reference sequence). CDR3 nucleotides: TGTGCCAGCAGCCAAGATGGGGATAGGGCTAGCGGGACCACAGATACGCAGTATTTT. This codes for CASSQDGDRASGTTDTQYF.

This clonotype has a handful of counts. CDR3 nucleotides: TGCAGTGCTGGAGCCCTACAGGGGGCAAGAAACAATCAGCCCCAGCATTTT. This gives the protein CSAGALQGARNNQPQHF. The rearrangement links TRBV20-1 to TRBJ1-5; 9 positions match TRBD1. Losses at the gene ends were 5 bases for V and 3 bases for J; bases not matched to a gene: 14. The CDR3 is 17 amino acids. Germline CDR1 is DFQATT and CDR2 is SNEGSKA (reference sequence).

This clonotype was detected only a few times. The chain combines TRBV3-1 with TRBJ1-2, with D tentatively TRBD1 (6 bases). From germline, CDR1 is LGHDT and CDR2 YNNKEL (reference sequence). The CDR3 loop spans 15 amino acids. Trimming pared 0 bases from V and 4 bases from J, leaving 12 bases between. CDR3 protein: CASSQDPGQPYGYTF. The DNA for the CDR3 is TGTGCCAGCAGCCAAGACCCCGGACAGCCCTATGGCTACACCTTC.

This chain connects TRBV6-1 to TRBJ2-5; D is possibly TRBD1 or TRBD2 (5 bases each). V was clipped by 5 bases and J by 5 bases, with 12 bases between them. Germline lookup yields CDR1 MNHNS and CDR2 SASEGT. This CDR3 has 13 residues. The CDR3 loop is CASSPGTWETQYF. The CDR3 DNA is TGTGCCAGCAGTCCCGGGACGTGGGAGACCCAGTACTTC.